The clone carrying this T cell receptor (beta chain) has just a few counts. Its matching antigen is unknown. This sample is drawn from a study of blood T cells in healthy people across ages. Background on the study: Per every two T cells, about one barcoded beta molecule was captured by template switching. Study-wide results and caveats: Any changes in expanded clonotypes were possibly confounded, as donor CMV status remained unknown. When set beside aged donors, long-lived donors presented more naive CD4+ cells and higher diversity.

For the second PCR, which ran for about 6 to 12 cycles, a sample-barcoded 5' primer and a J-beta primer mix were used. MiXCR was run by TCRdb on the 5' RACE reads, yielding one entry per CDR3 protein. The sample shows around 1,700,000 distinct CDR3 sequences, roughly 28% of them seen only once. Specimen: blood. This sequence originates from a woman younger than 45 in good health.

In DNA form, the CDR3 reads TGCGCCAGCAGCCAAATGTTAGAGAACACTGAAGCTTTCTTT. It translates to CASSQMLENTEAFF. V is TRBV4-1 and J is TRBJ1-1, with no clear D. Trimming left V 2 bases short and J 1 base short, with 8 bases between. The CDR3 is 14 residues long. CDR1 MGHRA and CDR2 YSYEKL come from the germline V gene.